One sample yielded the 24 T cell receptor beta chains listed below, sequenced in a study of cytomegalovirus exposure and HLA in healthy donors. The primer mix had 60 Vbeta and 13 Jbeta primers. Here immunoSEQ multiplex PCR was the method, and the copy in TCRdb shows in-frame clones only, minus some. The sample has tens of thousands of clones, 81% seen once. What was sequenced was PBMCs. Receptors were obtained from a woman in her twenties or thirties in good health and CMV-seronegative.

This chain connects TRBV4-2 to TRBJ2-2, with D possibly being TRBD1 (5 bases). Germline V gene lookup returns CDR1 LGHNA and CDR2 YNFKEQ. This CDR3 has 17 residues. The germline V and J ends were trimmed by 6 bases and 4 bases, with 21 bases remaining between them. The CDR3 region is CASSINPVETATGELFF. CDR3 DNA sequence: TGTGCCAGCAGTATCAATCCAGTCGAGACAGCCACCGGGGAGCTGTTTTTT.

The CDR3 region has the DNA TGTGCCAGCAGCTCCCTCGGGAACACTGAAGCTTTCTTT. It codes for CASSSLGNTEAFF. The chain is built from TRBV5-8 and TRBJ1-1, with D unresolved. The CDR3 spans 13 residues. Trimming left V 3 bases short and J 1 base short, with 7 bases between. Germline V CDR1 and CDR2: SGHTS, YDEGEE.

This chain links TRBV2 with TRBJ2-3, with 8 bases aligning to TRBD1. The CDR3 is 15 amino acids. Germline-derived CDR1 and CDR2 are SNHLY and FYNNEI. The V segment lost 5 bases and the J segment 0 bases; nucleotides outside the gene matches: 4. In nucleotides, the CDR3 is TGTGCCAGCAGTCTGGACAGGGCTAGCACAGATACGCAGTATTTT. Translating it yields CASSLDRASTDTQYF.

The rearrangement joins TRBV28 to TRBJ1-4; D is perhaps TRBD1 (6 bases). The germline gives CDR1 MDHEN, CDR2 SYDVKM. The CDR3 has 13 residues. V was pared by 8 bases and J by 3 bases, with 10 bases between. CDR3 in amino acids: CASRRQANEKLFF. In nucleotides, the CDR3 is TGTGCCAGCCGTAGACAGGCTAATGAAAAACTGTTTTTT.

This sequence joins TRBV5-1 and TRBJ1-4, with TRBD1 matching over 7 bases. CDR1 and CDR2 from the germline V gene are SGHRS and YFSETQ. Unmatched junction bases numbered 7, after V lost 4 bases and J lost 4 bases. CDR3 length equals 15 residues. The CDR3 spells CASSDIQGGNEKLFF. The CDR3 nucleotides read TGCGCCAGCAGCGACATCCAGGGGGGTAATGAAAAACTGTTTTTT.

The chain couples TRBV29-1 to TRBJ2-1; 11 bases are a match to TRBD2. The germline V gene has CDR1 SQVTM and CDR2 ANQGSEA. V lost 7 bases to trimming and J lost 7 bases; unmatched junction nucleotides: 9. The CDR3 extends over 14 amino acids. The CDR3 here is CSADRTSGYNEQFF. The CDR3 coding sequence is TGCAGCGCCGATCGGACTAGCGGGTATAATGAGCAGTTCTTC.

This chain connects TRBV13 to TRBJ1-1, with 8 nucleotides matching TRBD1. The CDR3 consists of 14 residues. J was trimmed by 6 bases and V by 5 bases; bases with no gene match: 8. CDR1 and CDR2 from the germline V gene are PRHDT and FYEKMQ (reference sequence). The CDR3 nucleotides read TGTGCCAGCAGCCTTTCAGGGGGCGCCGCTGAAGCTTTCTTT. This gives the protein CASSLSGGAAEAFF. Drawing the rest from reference TRBV13 and TRBJ1-1, the complete variable domain is AAGVIQSPRHLIKEKRETATLKCYPIPRHDTVYWYQQGPGQDPQFLISFYEKMQSDKGSIPDRFSAQQFSDYHSELNMSSLELGDSALYFCASSLSGGAAEAFFGQGTRLTVV.

The chain couples TRBV28 to TRBJ2-2; 7 bases align to TRBD1. This CDR3 has 13 amino acids. V was clipped by 10 bases and J by 7 bases; unmatched bases: 9. Germline V lookup: CDR1 MDHEN, CDR2 SYDVKM. In nucleotides, the CDR3 is TGTGCCACCCTACAGGGGCCGGGCGGGGAGCTGTTTTTT. Residues: CATLQGPGGELFF.

The V call is TRBV11-3, the J call TRBJ1-1, with D uncertain. Trimming left V 4 bases short and J 3 bases short, with 9 bases between. The CDR3 consists of 13 residues. Looked up from germline, CDR1 is SGHNT and CDR2 is YENEEA. The CDR3 nucleotides are TGTGCCAGCAGCTCACTTGGGCACACTGAAGCTTTCTTT. This sequence encodes CASSSLGHTEAFF.

The CDR3 sequence is CASSANKRPTDTQYF. DNA for the CDR3: TGCGCCAGCAGTGCCAATAAGCGCCCCACAGATACGCAGTATTTT. The genes are TRBV10-1 and TRBJ2-3; D remains unclear. Germline loops: CDR1 WNHNN, CDR2 SYGVQD (reference sequence). The CDR3 is made up of 15 amino acids. V was pared by 4 bases and J by 2 bases, with 13 bases between.

The chain combines TRBV5-1 with TRBJ2-3, with 7 positions matching TRBD2. V lost 5 bases, J lost 2 bases, and 8 bases stayed unmatched. CDR3 length equals 15 residues. Germline CDR1 SGHRS, CDR2 YFSETQ. CDR3 DNA: TGCGCCAGCAGAGGGTTGGGGGGGAACACAGATACGCAGTATTTT. It translates to CASRGLGGNTDTQYF.

The chain couples TRBV2 to TRBJ2-5; 12 bases line up with TRBD2. The CDR3 has 15 residues. CDR1 and CDR2 from the germline V gene are SNHLY and FYNNEI. Trimming took 8 bases from V and 5 from J; bases not matched to a gene: 9. The CDR3 coding sequence is TGTGCCAGCTCACCGACTAGCGGGAGTTTCGAGACCCAGTACTTC. Translating it yields CASSPTSGSFETQYF.

The V call is TRBV28, the J call TRBJ2-7; TRBD2 is a possible D gene (5 bases). Germline V lookup: CDR1 MDHEN, CDR2 SYDVKM. The CDR3 contains 16 residues. V was cut by 3 bases and J by 1 base, with 16 bases left in between. The CDR3 loop is CASSFYLAGVSYEQYF. CDR3 sequence (DNA): TGTGCCAGCAGTTTCTACTTGGCGGGTGTATCCTACGAGCAGTACTTC.

The chain has TRBV5-5 and TRBJ2-7, with TRBD2 matching over 7 bases. The V and J ends lost 0 bases and 7 bases, in that order; junction bases with no gene match: 1. Looked up from germline, CDR1 is SGHKS and CDR2 is YYEKEE (reference sequence). This CDR3 region has 12 residues. The CDR3 DNA reads as TGTGCCAGCAGCTTGGTTAGCGGGGAGCAGTACTTC. It translates to CASSLVSGEQYF.

The chain carries TRBV7-2 and TRBJ2-2; the match to TRBD2 covers 8 bases. The CDR3 sequence is 14 residues long. The germline gives CDR1 SGHTA, CDR2 FQGNSA. V was clipped by 5 bases and J by 6 bases; unmatched bases: 5. CDR3 sequence reads: CASSPGLVPGELFF. The DNA of the CDR3 is TGTGCCAGCAGCCCGGGACTAGTCCCCGGGGAGCTGTTTTTT.

This clone was observed a few times. This rearrangement joins TRBV6-5 to TRBJ1-5; possible D gene TRBD1, 5 bases. CDR1 and CDR2 (germline): MNHEY, SVGAGI. Trimming took 2 bases from V and 2 from J, leaving 10 bases between them. This CDR3 has 15 residues. The CDR3 region is CASSYRGSGNQPQHF. The CDR3 coding sequence is TGTGCCAGCAGTTACAGGGGCAGCGGCAATCAGCCCCAGCATTTT.

V usage is TRBV9 and J usage is TRBJ2-7; 10 bases are shared with TRBD1. J was trimmed by 3 bases and V by 0 bases; bases with no gene match: 3. Germline-derived CDR1 and CDR2 are SGDLS and YYNGEE. This CDR3 has 15 amino acids. CDR3 DNA: TGTGCCAGCAGCGTAGTCGACAGGGGGCTCTACGAGCAGTACTTC. Residues: CASSVVDRGLYEQYF.

The V call is TRBV4-2, the J call TRBJ2-2; D unclear. The CDR3 has 15 amino acids. CDR1 and CDR2 from the germline V gene are LGHNA and YNFKEQ. The V and J ends lost 0 bases and 6 bases respectively, with 11 bases between them. The CDR3 sequence is CASSQDHLEAGELFF. CDR3 nucleotide sequence: TGTGCCAGCAGCCAAGATCACCTCGAGGCCGGGGAGCTGTTTTTT.

The chain links TRBV6-5 to TRBJ2-7; tentatively, D is TRBD2 (6 bases). The length of the CDR3 is 14 residues. V was trimmed by 5 bases and J by 6 bases, leaving 17 bases between them. In germline, CDR1 is MNHEY, CDR2 SVGAGI. DNA of the CDR3: TGTGCCAGCAGTGAGGGACTCTATTTGTCCGAGCAGTACTTC. Its translation is CASSEGLYLSEQYF.

The rearrangement links TRBV25-1 to TRBJ2-1; perhaps TRBD2 as D (5 bases). CDR3 length: 13 amino acids. Germline-derived CDR1 and CDR2 are MGHDK and SYGVNS. The V and J ends lost 7 bases and 7 bases respectively, with 14 bases between them. The CDR3, as DNA: TGTGCCAGCACCTTAACCGGGATTAATGAGCAGTTCTTC. Translating it yields CASTLTGINEQFF.

As concerns this clone: Mismatch with germline at one junction end may stem from a read error. The V and J genes are TRBV6-5 and TRBJ2-3; TRBD2 matches 13 bases. This CDR3 contains 13 residues. From germline, CDR1 is MNHEY and CDR2 SVGAGI. CDR3 bases: TGTGCCAGCAGTCAACTAGCGGGAGGGTCGCGGGATTTT. Its translation: CASSQLAGGSRDF.

The J gene is TRBJ2-3, the V gene TRBV4-1; 7 positions match TRBD1. This CDR3 comprises 17 residues. CDR1 and CDR2 from the germline V gene are MGHRA and YSYEKL. V dropped 0 bases and J dropped 1; count of bases not matched to a gene: 7. CDR3 sequence: CASSQESDRVGTDTQYF. CDR3 nucleotides: TGCGCCAGCAGCCAAGAATCAGACAGGGTGGGCACAGATACGCAGTATTTT.

The CDR3 here is CSVFSGAETQYF. As DNA, the CDR3 is TGCAGCGTTTTTTCAGGGGCGGAGACCCAGTACTTC. The chain joins TRBV29-1 to TRBJ2-5, with a weak D call TRBD1 (6 bases). The CDR3 is made up of 12 amino acids. Deletions cut 5 bases from V and 5 bases from J, with 12 bases between. The germline CDR1 and CDR2 sequences are SQVTM and ANQGSEA.

This chain joins TRBV18 and TRBJ1-1; possible D gene TRBD1, 6 bases. CDR1 is KGHSH, CDR2 LQKENI, per germline. CDR3 size: 15 residues. V lost 6 bases and J 1 base, leaving 15 bases between the germline ends. Here the CDR3 reads CASSTSQGSNTEAFF. CDR3 bases: TGTGCCAGCTCGACCTCACAGGGATCGAACACTGAAGCTTTCTTT.